Listed here are 17 T cell receptor beta chains from one sample, sequenced in a study of T cell repertoires in cytomegalovirus infection. TCRdb passed the reads through MiXCR, listing each CDR3 protein once. The table lists 560,000 or so distinct CDR3 sequences, 16% of them singletons. The specimen was CD8+ T cells from PBMCs. These receptors were taken from a human donor in good health (CMV status not recorded). Some clones in this sample may be carry-over from other donors' samples.

V is TRBV19 and J is TRBJ1-2; weak D call: TRBD1 (5 bases). Trimming removed 6 bases from V and 4 bases from J, with 18 bases in between. The CDR3 contains 15 residues. CDR1 LNHDA and CDR2 SQIVND come from the germline V gene (reference sequence). The CDR3 is CASRGSRDGIYGYTF. The DNA for the CDR3 is TGTGCCAGTAGGGGCAGCCGGGACGGTATCTATGGCTACACCTTC.

This clonotype appeared many times. The chain joins TRBV2 to TRBJ2-5; D gene uncertain. The CDR3 runs 15 residues. V was shortened by 2 bases and J by 2 bases, with 12 bases between the two germline ends. Germline V gives CDR1 SNHLY, CDR2 FYNNEI. This CDR3 is CASSEFRRAQETQYF. The CDR3 bases are TGTGCCAGCAGTGAATTCCGCCGGGCACAAGAGACCCAGTACTTC. The whole variable domain, filled in from reference TRBV2 and TRBJ2-5, reads EPEVTQTPSHQVTQMGQEVILRCVPISNHLYFYWYRQILGQKVEFLVSFYNNEISEKSEIFDDQFSVERPDGSNFTLKIRSTKLEDSAMYFCASSEFRRAQETQYFGPGTRLLVL.

This clonotype turned up a few times. The chain couples TRBV4-1 to TRBJ1-1; 11 bases map to TRBD1. This CDR3 spans 16 amino acids. J was trimmed by 0 bases and V by 4 bases; bases with no gene match: 4. Germline assignment: CDR1 MGHRA and CDR2 YSYEKL. The CDR3 sequence is CASSRGTGGLNTEAFF. In DNA form, the CDR3 reads TGCGCCAGCAGCCGTGGGACAGGGGGTCTGAACACTGAAGCTTTCTTT.

The table lists this clonotype with many counts. This sequence joins TRBV7-3 and TRBJ2-5; 8 nucleotides align to TRBD1. This CDR3 contains 13 residues. CDR1 is SGHTA and CDR2 is FQGTGA in the germline V gene. Trimming at V came to 5 bases and at J to 5 bases, leaving 4 bases not matched to a gene. The CDR3 sequence: CASSLYRGETQYF. CDR3 in DNA: TGTGCCAGCAGCCTCTACAGGGGGGAGACCCAGTACTTC.

This clonotype was seen ten or more times. The chain joins TRBV30 to TRBJ1-3, with D hard to call. There are 15 residues in the CDR3. V was shortened by 4 bases and J by 4 bases, with 17 bases between the two germline ends. Germline loops: CDR1 GTSNPN, CDR2 SVGIG (reference sequence). The CDR3 region is CAWIQPLSSGNTIYF. The CDR3 bases are TGTGCCTGGATCCAGCCGCTGTCTTCCGGAAACACCATATATTTT. The full variable domain, its missing parts supplied by reference TRBV30 and TRBJ1-3, is SQTIHQWPATLVQPVGSPLSLECTVEGTSNPNLYWYRQAAGRGLQLLFYSVGIGQISSEVPQNLSASRPQDRQFILSSKKLLLSDSGFYLCAWIQPLSSGNTIYFGEGSWLTVV.

This clonotype was picked up many times. The rearrangement joins TRBV11-2 to TRBJ1-1; perhaps TRBD1 as D (5 bases). V lost 0 bases, J lost 12 bases, and 17 bases lay in between. CDR3 size: 14 residues. Germline V lookup: CDR1 SGHAT, CDR2 FQNNGV. In DNA form, the CDR3 reads TGTGCCAGCAGCTTAGAAAGTTGGGGCCCGAACCCTTTCTTT. Its protein product is CASSLESWGPNPFF.

The chain links TRBV19 to TRBJ2-1; D is possibly TRBD1 or TRBD2 (5 bases each). This CDR3 region has 18 residues. V lost 4 bases and J 0 bases, leaving 19 bases between the germline ends. Germline V gene sequence: CDR1 LNHDA, CDR2 SQIVND (reference sequence). The CDR3 nucleotides are TGTGCCAGTAGTAGCCGGGACCCCAGTAGTGGCTCCTACAATGAGCAGTTCTTC. Its protein is CASSSRDPSSGSYNEQFF. Based on the CDR3 plus reference TRBV19 and TRBJ2-1, the full variable domain is DGGITQSPKYLFRKEGQNVTLSCEQNLNHDAMYWYRQDPGQGLRLIYYSQIVNDFQKGDIAEGYSVSREKKESFPLTVTSAQKNPTAFYLCASSSRDPSSGSYNEQFFGPGTRLTVL.

This clonotype was seen a handful of times. J is TRBJ2-6 and V is TRBV6-2 or TRBV6-3; D not certain. V shed 8 bases and J shed 4 bases, with 15 bases lying between them. Germline assignment: CDR1 MNHEY and CDR2 SVGEGT. This CDR3 is built from 15 residues. CDR3 DNA sequence: TGTGCCAGCGGTCCCCGACTCGAGGGGGCCAACGTCCTGACTTTC. Translated: CASGPRLEGANVLTF.

This clonotype was detected ten times or more. This chain connects TRBV28 to TRBJ1-1; 7 bases fit TRBD1. V was pared by 6 bases and J by 3 bases, with 4 bases of the junction left unmatched. Germline loops: CDR1 MDHEN, CDR2 SYDVKM. The CDR3 consists of 13 residues. The CDR3 reads CASSSDRDTEAFF. The CDR3 nucleotides read TGTGCCAGCAGCTCCGACAGGGACACTGAAGCTTTCTTT.

Comment on this clonotype: A much larger clonotype is one base distant, so this may be a read error. The J gene is TRBJ2-2, the V gene TRBV6-1; unclear D gene. Germline V gives CDR1 MNHNS, CDR2 SASEGT. The CDR3 is 11 amino acids. The CDR3 DNA is TGTGCGGCCCAGAACAACGGGGAGCTGTTTTTT. It specifies CAAQNNGELFF.

The chain couples TRBV29-1 to TRBJ1-5; weak D call: TRBD1 (6 bases). The CDR3 has 13 amino acids. Germline V lookup: CDR1 SQVTM, CDR2 ANQGSEA. Deletions cut 4 bases from V and 0 bases from J, with 7 bases between. The CDR3 DNA is TGCAGCGTTGGGACAGCTAGCAATCAGCCCCAGCATTTT. Its protein is CSVGTASNQPQHF.

The chain is built from TRBV10-3 and TRBJ2-7, with 10 positions matching TRBD1. There are 15 residues in the CDR3. CDR1 is ENHRY and CDR2 is SYGVKD in the germline V gene. Trimming took 2 bases from V and 3 from J; bases not matched to a gene: 4. The CDR3 loop is CAISEPGQGIYEQYF. CDR3 sequence (DNA): TGTGCCATCAGTGAGCCGGGACAGGGGATCTACGAGCAGTACTTC.

This clonotype was seen only once. The V call is TRBV2, the J call TRBJ1-2; D call uncertain. Trimming removed 11 bases from V and 2 bases from J, with 12 bases in between. The CDR3 contains 12 residues. CDR1 is SNHLY and CDR2 is FYNNEI in the germline V gene. CDR3 in amino acids: CAGEGENYGYTF. In DNA form, the CDR3 reads TGTGCCGGTGAAGGAGAAAACTATGGCTACACCTTC.

This clonotype has ten or more counts. J is TRBJ2-5 and V is TRBV7-8; D not certain. V lost 2 bases to trimming and J lost 0 bases, with 13 bases between them. This CDR3 is 16 amino acids long. The germline V gene has CDR1 SGHVS and CDR2 FQNEAQ. The CDR3 DNA follows: TGTGCCAGCAGCTTAAGATTAGTGGAGTACCAAGAGACCCAGTACTTC. It translates to CASSLRLVEYQETQYF.

Comments on this clonotype: This may come from a read error, since a much larger clone is one base off. The chain links TRBV12-3 or TRBV12-4 to TRBJ1-1, with D unresolved. This CDR3 contains 12 residues. DNA for the CDR3: TGTGCCAGCACCTGGTCAGTTACTGAAGATTTCTTT. Translation: CASTWSVTEDFF.

There are a few counts of this clonotype. V usage is TRBV29-1 and J usage is TRBJ2-2; the D gene is possibly TRBD1 (6 bases). V was cut by 7 bases and J by 4 bases, with 16 bases left in between. This CDR3 contains 14 residues. Germline CDR1 reads SQVTM; CDR2 reads ANQGSEA. This CDR3 is CSAKTGLGTGELFF. CDR3 nucleotide sequence: TGCAGCGCTAAAACAGGGTTAGGCACCGGGGAGCTGTTTTTT.

This clonotype was counted ten times or more. This chain uses TRBV12-5 with TRBJ1-1; D is perhaps TRBD1 (5 bases). The CDR3 spans 18 residues. CDR1 LGHNT and CDR2 FRNRAP come from the germline V gene. V shed 0 bases and J shed 4 bases, with 21 bases lying between them. The CDR3 region has the DNA TGTGCTAGTGGTTTGGTGATTACCCTCGCCGGGGGAGGCACTGAAGCTTTCTTT. Translating gives CASGLVITLAGGGTEAFF. Using reference TRBV12-5 and TRBJ1-1 for the parts outside the CDR3, the full variable domain is DARVTQTPRHKVTEMGQEVTMRCQPILGHNTVFWYRQTMMQGLELLAYFRNRAPLDDSGMPKDRFSAEMPDATLATLKIQPSEPRDSAVYFCASGLVITLAGGGTEAFFGQGTRLTVV.